The 18 T cell receptor beta chains below were found in one sample sequenced in a study of blood T cell repertoires in COVID-19. Clones were read by immunoSEQ multiplex PCR, and TCRdb kept only the in-frame ones, dropping some. The sample has approximately 270,000 clones; roughly 90% are singletons. What was sequenced was peripheral blood. Receptors originate from a man aged 25 to 40 with acute or convalescent COVID-19.

The chain has TRBV5-6 and TRBJ1-2; no firm D call. Germline CDR1 SGHDT, CDR2 YYEEEE. Trimming took off 1 base at V and 5 bases at J, with 9 bases between the two ends. The CDR3 loop spans 13 amino acids. The chain's CDR3 is CASSLSFLYGYTF. The CDR3 DNA reads TGTGCCAGCAGCTTGAGTTTTCTATATGGCTACACCTTC.

This clone was seen a single time. The chain recombines TRBV9 with TRBJ1-1; no reliable D call. The CDR3 extends over 12 amino acids. With 0 bases removed from V and 9 bases from J, the gap between germline ends came to 9 bases. Germline CDR1 reads SGDLS; CDR2 reads YYNGEE. The CDR3 loop reads CASSVGRGKAFF. CDR3 in DNA: TGTGCCAGCAGCGTAGGGAGAGGGAAAGCTTTCTTT.

The chain uses TRBV27 and TRBJ1-1; 7 positions agree with TRBD1. Trimming took 5 bases from V and 4 from J; bases not matched to a gene: 7. The CDR3 has 14 amino acids. Per the germline V gene, CDR1 is MNHEY and CDR2 is SMNVEV (reference sequence). This chain's CDR3 is CASSPDRVGTEAFF. CDR3 DNA: TGTGCCAGCAGTCCCGACAGGGTGGGCACTGAAGCTTTCTTT.

V and J are TRBV7-9 and TRBJ1-2, with D perhaps TRBD1 (5 bases). The CDR3 extends over 15 amino acids. V was trimmed by 6 bases and J by 3 bases, leaving 17 bases between them. CDR1 and CDR2 from the germline V gene are SEHNR and FQNEAQ (reference sequence). The CDR3 region has the DNA TGTGCCAGCAGTCAAAGGCAGGGTCGGGACTATGGCTACACCTTC. Protein: CASSQRQGRDYGYTF.

This clone was seen only a few times. This chain connects TRBV4-1 to TRBJ1-2, with a tentative D call TRBD1 (5 bases). Trimming shortened V by 6 bases and J by 7 bases, and 21 bases separated the two germline ends. The CDR3 is 15 amino acids. Germline V gives CDR1 MGHRA, CDR2 YSYEKL. CDR3 sequence (DNA): TGCGCCAGCAGACAAATGCTCAGGGATTGGGCTGGCTACACCTTC. The encoded protein is CASRQMLRDWAGYTF.

The gene calls are TRBV7-3 and TRBJ2-1; 8 bases map to TRBD2. There are 15 residues in the CDR3. The J segment lost 3 bases and the V segment lost 2 bases, leaving 3 bases of the junction unmatched. CDR1 is SGHTA and CDR2 is FQGTGA in the germline V gene. DNA of the CDR3: TGTGCCAGCAGCTTAGGGCTAGCGGGCTACAATGAGCAGTTCTTC. As protein: CASSLGLAGYNEQFF.

The rearrangement links TRBV19 to TRBJ1-1, with 8 bases aligning to TRBD1. J was trimmed by 2 bases and V by 3 bases; bases with no gene match: 2. CDR1 and CDR2 (germline): LNHDA, SQIVND (reference sequence). This CDR3 region has 14 residues. CDR3 sequence reads: CASSIQGANTEAFF. DNA of the CDR3: TGTGCCAGTAGTATCCAGGGGGCAAACACTGAAGCTTTCTTT.

The chain recombines TRBV28 with TRBJ1-1; a weak D match, TRBD1 (5 bases). CDR1 and CDR2 from the germline V gene are MDHEN and SYDVKM. This CDR3 has 14 amino acids. V was pared by 6 bases and J by 2 bases, with 13 bases between. CDR3 in amino acids: CASRIMTANTEAFF. The CDR3 nucleotides are TGTGCCAGCAGGATAATGACAGCAAACACTGAAGCTTTCTTT.

V gene TRBV11-2 combines with J gene TRBJ1-1; possible D gene TRBD1, 5 bases. The CDR3 extends over 12 amino acids. V was pared by 6 bases and J by 9 bases, with 14 bases between. Germline V CDR1 and CDR2: SGHAT, FQNNGV. CDR3 DNA: TGTGCCAGCAGTCCCCAGGGTGGGCAAGCTTTCTTT. It translates to CASSPQGGQAFF.

This clone was counted once. The chain uses TRBV11-2 and TRBJ1-2; 7 nucleotides match TRBD1. Trimming took 5 bases from V and 6 from J; bases not matched to a gene: 3. The CDR3 loop spans 12 amino acids. The germline V gene encodes CDR1 SGHAT and CDR2 FQNNGV. CDR3 loop: CASSQGQNGYTF. The CDR3 DNA is TGTGCCAGCAGCCAGGGACAGAATGGCTACACCTTC.

The chain couples TRBV18 to TRBJ1-2, with unresolved D. The CDR3 length is 13 residues. Deletions cut 6 bases from V and 6 bases from J, with 14 bases between. Germline V gives CDR1 KGHSH, CDR2 LQKENI. The CDR3 region is CASSPHEVDGYTF. DNA of the CDR3: TGTGCCAGCTCCCCGCACGAGGTGGATGGCTACACCTTC.

In its sample, this clone was seen a few times. The chain is built from TRBV7-8 and TRBJ2-6, with 10 bases lining up with TRBD2. Germline CDR1 reads SGHVS; CDR2 reads FQNEAQ. The CDR3 covers 17 residues. Germline trimming cut 4 bases from V and 1 base from J; bases unmatched to any gene: 4. CDR3 sequence (DNA): TGTGCCAGCAGCTCGCCTAGCGGGAGATCTGGGGCCAACGTCCTGACTTTC. It is translated as CASSSPSGRSGANVLTF.

This chain uses TRBV3-1 (or the pseudogene TRBV3-2) with TRBJ2-1; 13 bases line up with TRBD2. This CDR3 has 15 residues. V dropped 7 bases and J dropped 3; count of bases not matched to a gene: 3. Germline V gene data show CDR1 as LGHDT and CDR2 as YNNKEL (reference sequence). CDR3 nucleotides: TGTGCCAGCACTTGGACTAGCGGGGGCTACAATGAGCAGTTCTTC. Amino acids: CASTWTSGGYNEQFF.

This clone was seen once. The chain carries TRBV10-2 and TRBJ1-6; 7 positions agree with TRBD1. This CDR3 is 15 amino acids long. Losses at the gene ends were 3 bases for V and 3 bases for J; bases not matched to a gene: 2. Germline V gene sequence: CDR1 WSHSY, CDR2 SAAADI. CDR3: CASSDRGVYNSPLHF. The CDR3 DNA reads TGCGCCAGCAGTGACAGGGGGGTCTATAATTCACCCCTCCACTTT.

The rearrangement links TRBV5-4 to TRBJ1-1, with D unclear. This CDR3 comprises 12 residues. The V gene's germline CDR1 is SGHNT and CDR2 YYREEE (reference sequence). The V end lost 3 bases, the J end lost 4 bases, and 7 bases lay between the germline ends. CDR3 residues: CASSSGGTEAFF. DNA of the CDR3: TGTGCCAGCAGCTCGGGTGGCACTGAAGCTTTCTTT.

This chain joins TRBV3-1 (or the pseudogene TRBV3-2) and TRBJ1-6; a possible D gene is TRBD1 (6 bases). This CDR3 spans 15 amino acids. The germline V and J ends were trimmed by 6 bases and 7 bases, with 16 bases remaining between them. Germline-derived CDR1 and CDR2 are LGHDT and YNNKEL (reference sequence). This CDR3 is CASSSAGARNSPLHF. CDR3 DNA sequence: TGTGCCAGCAGTTCCGCAGGGGCAAGGAATTCACCCCTCCACTTT.

The chain has TRBV21-1 and TRBJ2-7; no DNA check was done on the table's D call, TRBD2. TRBV21-1 is a pseudogene. The CDR3 has 17 amino acids. The CDR3 spells CASSKGLVVPQPREQYF. For the CDR3, the DNA is TGTGCCAGCAGCAAGGGACTAGTAGTCCCCCAGCCACGGGAGCAGTACTTC.

V usage is TRBV2 and J usage is TRBJ1-5; perhaps TRBD1 as D (6 bases). V lost 5 bases to trimming and J lost 6 bases, with 14 bases between them. The germline CDR1 and CDR2 sequences are SNHLY and FYNNEI. This CDR3 has 14 residues. CDR3 sequence reads: CASSSQGKGQPQHF. CDR3 nucleotides: TGTGCCAGCAGTTCCCAGGGGAAAGGTCAGCCCCAGCATTTT.